This section outlines one TCR beta chain sequence together with its context. One Seattle source followed patients from active infection through their disease course. This sample was taken from a study of blood T cell repertoires in COVID-19. Study-wide background: Material from acute and convalescent COVID-19 was sourced from the United States, Italy and Spain. Sample material is recorded as cDNA or gDNA derived from T cells, B-cell-depleted T cells, or PBMCs.

Authors' methods: Cell counts per sample came from amplifying reference gene primers. Profiled with immunoSEQ multiplex PCR; TCRdb holds only in-frame clones, not every one. D and trimming were read from the DNA, whereas the V and J calls and clone size are those reported in that table. In the table there are hundreds of thousands of clones, 86% of which are singletons. Sequencing was performed on peripheral blood. The sequence came from a woman aged 55-69 years with COVID-19, enrolled during active disease.

CDR3 amino acids: CAWSVTRANTGELFF. The CDR3 region has the DNA TGTGCCTGGAGTGTAACCAGGGCGAACACCGGGGAGCTGTTTTTT. V is TRBV30 and J is TRBJ2-2; TRBD1 might be the D (5 bases). In germline, CDR1 is GTSNPN, CDR2 SVGIG (reference sequence). Trimming removed 0 bases from V and 0 bases from J, with 8 bases in between. CDR3 size: 15 residues.